Listed below are T cell receptor beta chains from one sample, sequenced in a study of blood T cell repertoires in COVID-19. Some clones are missing from TCRdb's copy, which holds only in-frame ones; the method was immunoSEQ multiplex PCR. The repertoire includes some 240,000 clones, 70% to 90% of them detected once, and 6.6% sits in the top ten. Sequenced material: PBMCs or T cells enriched from blood (not recorded which). These receptors were taken from a woman aged 50 to 65 who had been exposed to COVID-19. Each CDR3 is given with its conserved first and last residue. Each record gives: V gene, J gene, D gene, clone size, CDR3 DNA, CDR3 protein. D genes are given only for firm matches. Not every row has a clone size; where given, it reads once, few, many or a size class.

V gene: TRBV20-1; J gene: TRBJ1-5; D gene: .; clone size: .; CDR3 DNA: TGCAGTGCTAGTGTAGGGATTCGGGGTCAGCCCCAGCATTTT; CDR3 protein: CSASVGIRGQPQHF
V gene: TRBV7-8; J gene: TRBJ2-5; D gene: TRBD1; clone size: .; CDR3 DNA: TGTGCCAGCAGCGTTGGGACAGGGGCCTTTGAGACCCAGTACTTC; CDR3 protein: CASSVGTGAFETQYF
V gene: TRBV12-3/TRBV12-4; J gene: TRBJ1-4; D gene: .; clone size: .; CDR3 DNA: TGTGCCAGCAGTCATAATGAAAAACTGTTTTTT; CDR3 protein: CASSHNEKLFF
V gene: TRBV5-8; J gene: TRBJ1-1; D gene: .; clone size: .; CDR3 DNA: TGTGCCAGCCTTTTTTTTACACAGCGGGACACTGAAGCTTTCTTT; CDR3 protein: CASLFFTQRDTEAFF
V gene: TRBV5-1; J gene: TRBJ2-5; D gene: TRBD1; clone size: .; CDR3 DNA: TGCGCCAGCAGCTTGGCGGCAGGGGGCGCGGTGACCCAGTACTTC; CDR3 protein: CASSLAAGGAVTQYF
V gene: TRBV4-1; J gene: TRBJ2-2; D gene: TRBD1; clone size: once; CDR3 DNA: TGCGCCAGCAGCCGAGCCTTCCTACAGGGGGCGGGCACCGGGGAGCTGTTTTTT; CDR3 protein: CASSRAFLQGAGTGELFF
V gene: TRBV2; J gene: TRBJ1-1; D gene: TRBD1; clone size: .; CDR3 DNA: TGTGCCAGTAAGAAACAGGGGGAAGCTTTCTTT; CDR3 protein: CASKKQGEAFF
V gene: TRBV7-9; J gene: TRBJ2-2; D gene: TRBD1; clone size: .; CDR3 DNA: TGTGCCAGCAGCCTCCGGACAGGGGCCACCGGGGAGCTGTTTTTT; CDR3 protein: CASSLRTGATGELFF
V gene: TRBV5-1; J gene: TRBJ2-7; D gene: TRBD1; clone size: .; CDR3 DNA: TGCGCCAGTACCAGATCCGGGACAGACTCCTACGAGCAGTACTTC; CDR3 protein: CASTRSGTDSYEQYF
V gene: TRBV9; J gene: TRBJ2-1; D gene: .; clone size: .; CDR3 DNA: TGTGCCAGCAGCGCCCGCCTCGGGGGCTACAATGAGCAGTTCTTC; CDR3 protein: CASSARLGGYNEQFF
V gene: TRBV2; J gene: TRBJ1-6; D gene: .; clone size: .; CDR3 DNA: TGTGCCAGCAGTTCGCGACAGGACGGAAATTCACCCCTCCACTTT; CDR3 protein: CASSSRQDGNSPLHF
V gene: TRBV7-2; J gene: TRBJ1-6; D gene: .; clone size: once; CDR3 DNA: TGTGCCAGCAGCTTAAGTAGGGAGTCCCGATCACCCCTCCACTTT; CDR3 protein: CASSLSRESRSPLHF
V gene: TRBV18; J gene: TRBJ1-2; D gene: TRBD1; clone size: .; CDR3 DNA: TGTGCCAGCTCACCTTCCCTCGGACAGGTCTATGGCTACACCTTC; CDR3 protein: CASSPSLGQVYGYTF
V gene: TRBV4-1; J gene: TRBJ1-3; D gene: .; clone size: few; CDR3 DNA: TGCGCCAGCAGCCAAGATCTCTATAGAGGACAGAGAGACACCATATATTTT; CDR3 protein: CASSQDLYRGQRDTIYF
V gene: TRBV18; J gene: TRBJ1-3; D gene: .; clone size: .; CDR3 DNA: TGTGCCAGCTCCTGGGACCGCGGGGACACCATATATTTT; CDR3 protein: CASSWDRGDTIYF
V gene: TRBV19; J gene: TRBJ2-7; D gene: .; clone size: .; CDR3 DNA: TGTGCCAGTAGTATTTCGCCAGGGTCTTACGAGCAGTACTTC; CDR3 protein: CASSISPGSYEQYF
V gene: TRBV28; J gene: TRBJ1-1; D gene: .; clone size: .; CDR3 DNA: TGTGCCAGCACTCCCCCGGGGGGCACTGAAGCTTTCTTT; CDR3 protein: CASTPPGGTEAFF
V gene: TRBV5-1; J gene: TRBJ2-1; D gene: .; clone size: .; CDR3 DNA: TGCGCCAGCAGCTCGGGCAGGGTAGGCGGAAGCTCCTACAATGAGCAGTTCTTC; CDR3 protein: CASSSGRVGGSSYNEQFF
V gene: TRBV29-1; J gene: TRBJ2-5; D gene: TRBD2; clone size: .; CDR3 DNA: TGCAGCGTGGGGGAGGGGGAGACCCAGTACTTC; CDR3 protein: CSVGEGETQYF
V gene: TRBV19; J gene: TRBJ1-5; D gene: .; clone size: few; CDR3 DNA: TGTGCCAGTAGTATCGGGACACTGGAGTGGTATCAGCCCCAGCATTTT; CDR3 protein: CASSIGTLEWYQPQHF
V gene: TRBV11-3; J gene: TRBJ2-2; D gene: TRBD1; clone size: .; CDR3 DNA: TGTGCCAGCAGCTTAGGGGACAGGGATGACACCGGGGAGCTGTTTTTT; CDR3 protein: CASSLGDRDDTGELFF
V gene: TRBV4-1; J gene: TRBJ2-4; D gene: .; clone size: once; CDR3 DNA: TGCGCCAGCAGCCAAGATCCGGACAGTCAAAACATTCAGTACTTC; CDR3 protein: CASSQDPDSQNIQYF
V gene: TRBV11-3; J gene: TRBJ1-3; D gene: .; clone size: .; CDR3 DNA: TGTGCCAGCAGTACAGGGCCCGGAAACACCATATATTTT; CDR3 protein: CASSTGPGNTIYF
V gene: TRBV2; J gene: TRBJ2-2; D gene: TRBD2; clone size: .; CDR3 DNA: TGTGCCAGCAGTTATTTAGGACTAGCGGGGCGTACAACCGGGGAGCTGTTTTTT; CDR3 protein: CASSYLGLAGRTTGELFF
V gene: TRBV7-9; J gene: TRBJ2-5; D gene: TRBD1; clone size: once; CDR3 DNA: TGTGCCAGCAGCTTGACAGGGAGCCAAGAGACCCAGTACTTC; CDR3 protein: CASSLTGSQETQYF
V gene: TRBV29-1; J gene: TRBJ1-1; D gene: .; clone size: once; CDR3 DNA: TGCAGCGTTTATGGGGCTCCGAACACTGAAGCTTTCTTT; CDR3 protein: CSVYGAPNTEAFF
V gene: TRBV3-1/TRBV3-2; J gene: TRBJ1-2; D gene: TRBD1; clone size: .; CDR3 DNA: TGTGCCAGCAGCCTAGGGGGCCCCTACACCTTC; CDR3 protein: CASSLGGPYTF